This T cell receptor beta chain originates from a study of T cell changes during pregnancy in multiple sclerosis (dated by TCRdb to 2018 to 2020). About the study as a whole: Changes in the T cell repertoire over the course of pregnancy were examined in this study in women with multiple sclerosis.

With regard to this clone: Its antigen is not yet known. It has no much larger one-base neighbor in the sample; base qualities were not kept.

Libraries were made using the immunoSEQ multiplex PCR assay. Sourced from immuneACCESS, this table was stored by TCRdb with only in-frame sequences that have V and J called. A share of the clones is absent; for the studies checked, an unresolved V gene accounts for under half, and the remainder has no known explanation. In this sample the table shows about 30,000 clones, around nine tenths of which occur a single time. The ten largest clonotypes hold approximately 5.4% of the sample. Based on the germline V gene (reference sequence), the CDR1 and CDR2 sequences are SEHNR and FQNEAQ. The junction carries 13 bases between V and J, which are trimmed by 10 bases and 0 bases respectively. The CDR3 measures 15 amino acids from cysteine to phenylalanine. Only CDR3 DNA is held: 45 bases, read in frame from base 1.

The chain couples TRBV7-9 to TRBJ2-6, with the D gene uncertain. Sequences were derived from CD8+ T cells from peripheral blood mononuclear cells, sampled before pregnancy. The TCR was taken from a female donor with multiple sclerosis, enrolled in a pregnancy study. The nucleotide sequence is given as TGTGCCACCAGAGACGAGGACTCTGGGGCCAACGTCCTGACTTTC. Its translation is CATRDEDSGANVLTF.